Below are 10 T cell receptor beta chains sequenced from a single sample in a study of blood T cell repertoires in COVID-19. Profiled with immunoSEQ multiplex PCR; TCRdb holds only in-frame clones, not every one. The repertoire holds about 160,000 clones, with about 90% as singletons. The sample consisted of peripheral blood. The receptors stem from a man aged 30 to 39 with COVID-19, enrolled during active disease.

The chain is built from TRBV27 and TRBJ2-5; 7 bases map to TRBD2. Germline V CDR1 and CDR2: MNHEY, SMNVEV (reference sequence). This CDR3 comprises 15 residues. Losses at the gene ends were 1 base for V and 2 bases for J; bases not matched to a gene: 4. The CDR3 is CASSLYSGGQETQYF. CDR3 DNA sequence: TGTGCCAGCAGTTTATATTCGGGGGGACAAGAGACCCAGTACTTC.

V and J are TRBV24-1 and TRBJ2-7, with TRBD2 matching over 8 bases. Germline V gene sequence: CDR1 KGHDR, CDR2 SFDVKD. With V trimmed by 4 bases and J by 6 bases, 1 base remained unmatched. The CDR3 loop spans 12 amino acids. The CDR3 region has the DNA TGTGCCACCAGTGAAGGGACTAGCGAGCAGTACTTC. Translated, it gives CATSEGTSEQYF.

The V gene is TRBV5-5, the J gene TRBJ2-3, with 12 nucleotides matching TRBD2. The V gene's germline CDR1 is SGHKS and CDR2 YYEKEE (reference sequence). The length of the CDR3 is 15 residues. Trimming took 1 base from V and 6 from J; bases not matched to a gene: 3. The CDR3 sequence is CASSLNLAGGDTQYF. CDR3 bases: TGTGCCAGCAGCTTGAATCTAGCGGGAGGGGATACGCAGTATTTT.

This chain uses TRBV5-1 with TRBJ2-7, with D hard to call. The CDR3 extends over 15 amino acids. Trimming left V 2 bases short and J 1 base short, with 13 bases between. CDR1 is SGHRS, CDR2 YFSETQ, per germline. CDR3 amino acids: CASSLTDPYSYEQYF. CDR3 sequence (DNA): TGCGCCAGCAGCTTAACAGACCCTTATTCCTACGAGCAGTACTTC.

The J gene is TRBJ2-7, the V gene TRBV6-2 or TRBV6-3, with D perhaps TRBD1 (5 bases). CDR1 is MNHEY, CDR2 SVGEGT, per germline. Trimming took off 0 bases at V and 5 bases at J, with 14 bases between the two ends. There are 15 residues in the CDR3. The CDR3 protein is CASSYSRPGINEQYF. CDR3 bases: TGTGCCAGCAGTTACTCCCGCCCAGGGATCAACGAGCAGTACTTC.

This clone appeared once. As DNA, the CDR3 is TGTGCCAGCAGCTTGGGGACTCTCCAAACCGGGGAGCTGTTTTTT. Translation: CASSLGTLQTGELFF. The gene calls are TRBV5-4 and TRBJ2-2; TRBD2 is a possible D gene (5 bases). V was clipped by 0 bases and J by 5 bases, with 11 bases between them. This CDR3 has 15 amino acids. Germline assignment: CDR1 SGHNT and CDR2 YYREEE (reference sequence).

This clone is classed as medium-sized. The chain is built from TRBV6-4 and TRBJ2-2; D is uncertain. Trimming took off 2 bases at V and 3 bases at J, with 4 bases between the two ends. In germline, CDR1 is MRHNA, CDR2 SNTAGT. The CDR3 loop spans 13 amino acids. The DNA of the CDR3 is TGTGCCAGCAGTGACGGAGACACCGGGGAGCTGTTTTTT. Its protein is CASSDGDTGELFF.

V is TRBV7-9 and J is TRBJ2-1; D may be TRBD1 (5 bases). Trimming pared 5 bases from V and 6 bases from J, leaving 17 bases between. This CDR3 has 15 residues. Germline CDR1 is SEHNR and CDR2 is FQNEAQ (reference sequence). CDR3: CASSTQATGLNEQFF. DNA for the CDR3: TGTGCCAGCAGCACACAGGCGACCGGGCTCAATGAGCAGTTCTTC.

The chain is built from TRBV5-1 and TRBJ2-5, with TRBD1 identical over 12 bases. V lost 4 bases, J lost 7 bases, and 11 bases stayed unmatched. The germline CDR1 and CDR2 sequences are SGHRS and YFSETQ. The CDR3 totals 16 residues. The CDR3 loop is CASSPGTGGSYGTQYF. The CDR3 DNA reads as TGCGCCAGCAGCCCCGGGACAGGGGGCTCATATGGGACCCAGTACTTC. Complete variable domain (other parts from reference TRBV5-1 and TRBJ2-5): KAGVTQTPRYLIKTRGQQVTLSCSPISGHRSVSWYQQTPGQGLQFLFEYFSETQRNKGNFPGRFSGRQFSNSRSEMNVSTLELGDSALYLCASSPGTGGSYGTQYFGPGTRLLVL.

The chain employs TRBV3-1 (or the pseudogene TRBV3-2) and TRBJ2-1, with 7 bases aligning to TRBD1. V lost 4 bases, J lost 5 bases, and 14 bases stayed unmatched. The CDR3 length is 17 residues. Per germline, CDR1 LGHDT and CDR2 YNNKEL (reference sequence). The CDR3 DNA follows: TGTGCCAGCAGCCGCTACCCGACAGGGATAAATAACAATGAGCAGTTCTTC. This gives the protein CASSRYPTGINNNEQFF.